Shown below are 20 T cell receptor beta chains from a single sample sequenced in a study of beta chain features in type 1 diabetes. Of the isolated RNA, all was reverse transcribed, and so the sequenced material was expressed TCRB transcripts. Generated by immunoSEQ multiplex PCR, the TCRdb table keeps only in-frame clones and is missing some. The repertoire holds 110,000 or so clones, with less than 40% as singletons. The sequenced material came from stem cell memory CD4+ T cells from blood. These receptors were taken from a woman between 18 and 30 years old in good health.

This chain joins TRBV28 and TRBJ2-1, with 8 nucleotides matching TRBD2. Germline assignment: CDR1 MDHEN and CDR2 SYDVKM. V was clipped by 8 bases and J by 2 bases; unmatched bases: 8. CDR3 length equals 15 residues. The CDR3 is CASLAGGPPYNEQFF. CDR3 coding DNA: TGTGCCAGCCTCGCGGGAGGCCCCCCCTACAATGAGCAGTTCTTC.

There are a few counts of this clone. This chain links TRBV4-1 with TRBJ2-1; no reliable D call. Germline CDR1 is MGHRA and CDR2 is YSYEKL. The CDR3 sequence is 11 residues long. V was trimmed by 1 base and J by 7 bases, leaving 2 bases between them. CDR3 DNA: TGCGCCAGCAGCCAAGTAAATGAGCAGTTCTTC. This codes for CASSQVNEQFF.

The rearrangement links TRBV4-2 to TRBJ2-1; the match to TRBD2 covers 9 bases. Germline CDR1 LGHNA, CDR2 YNFKEQ. This CDR3 is built from 16 residues. Germline trimming cut 7 bases from V and 4 bases from J; bases unmatched to any gene: 11. Here the CDR3 DNA reads TGTGCCAGCACCTCCTCTAGCGGGATGGAGTACAATGAGCAGTTCTTC. This encodes CASTSSSGMEYNEQFF.

V is TRBV28 and J is TRBJ2-5; TRBD2 matches at 9 bases. Germline V gene lookup returns CDR1 MDHEN and CDR2 SYDVKM. Trimming at V came to 5 bases and at J to 7 bases, leaving 11 bases not matched to a gene. The CDR3 sequence is 15 residues long. The chain's CDR3 is CASSIAGAGRGTQYF. DNA for the CDR3: TGTGCCAGCAGTATAGCGGGAGCGGGGCGGGGGACCCAGTACTTC.

The chain couples TRBV5-6 to TRBJ2-7; 9 bases are a match to TRBD2. CDR1 is SGHDT, CDR2 YYEEEE, per germline. V lost 1 base to trimming and J lost 3 bases; unmatched junction nucleotides: 5. This CDR3 is 15 amino acids long. The DNA for the CDR3 is TGTGCCAGCAGCTTGATTAGCGGGAGATACTACGAGCAGTACTTC. Encoded protein: CASSLISGRYYEQYF.

This clone was observed a few times. The chain has TRBV7-9 and TRBJ2-7; D is possibly TRBD1 (5 bases). Trimming stripped 1 base from V and 3 bases from J, with 16 bases between. Germline V lookup: CDR1 SEHNR, CDR2 FQNEAQ (reference sequence). The CDR3 loop spans 16 amino acids. The CDR3: CASSLGQKNILYEQYF. The CDR3 coding sequence is TGTGCCAGCAGCTTAGGACAGAAAAATATCCTCTACGAGCAGTACTTC.

Only a few counts were recorded for this clone. V usage is TRBV7-9 and J usage is TRBJ1-1; tentatively, D is TRBD1 (6 bases). V was shortened by 5 bases and J by 6 bases, with 13 bases between the two germline ends. CDR3 length: 13 amino acids. From germline, CDR1 is SEHNR and CDR2 FQNEAQ (reference sequence). CDR3 residues: CASSNEQGSEAFF. CDR3 nucleotides: TGTGCCAGCAGCAATGAACAGGGCTCTGAAGCTTTCTTT. The complete variable domain, with remaining parts taken from reference TRBV7-9 and TRBJ1-1, reads DTGVSQNPRHKITKRGQNVTFRCDPISEHNRLYWYRQTLGQGPEFLTYFQNEAQLEKSRLLSDRFSAERPKGSFSTLEIQRTEQGDSAMYLCASSNEQGSEAFFGQGTRLTVV.

This clone was detected a few times. The genes are TRBV6-6 and TRBJ2-7, with 11 nucleotides matching TRBD1. The CDR3 covers 15 residues. Germline trimming cut 6 bases from V and 5 bases from J; bases unmatched to any gene: 9. Germline CDR1 reads MNHNY; CDR2 reads SVGAGI (reference sequence). The CDR3 region is CASSRPGQGDHEQYF. The CDR3 nucleotides are TGTGCCAGCAGCCGTCCGGGACAGGGGGACCACGAGCAGTACTTC.

A few counts support this clone. The CDR3 DNA reads as TGCAGCGTCGACCATAGAGGCGAGCAGTACTTC. Encoded protein: CSVDHRGEQYF. This rearrangement joins TRBV29-1 to TRBJ2-7; no definite D call. Germline CDR1 and CDR2: SQVTM and ANQGSEA. V was shortened by 6 bases and J by 6 bases, with 12 bases between the two germline ends. The CDR3 loop spans 11 amino acids.

The V and J genes are TRBV30 and TRBJ1-5, with D perhaps matching TRBD1 (5 bases). Deletions cut 5 bases from V and 1 base from J, with 15 bases between. Germline V gene sequence: CDR1 GTSNPN, CDR2 SVGIG (reference sequence). CDR3 length equals 15 residues. The CDR3 bases are TGTGCCTGGTCGAACGGGGGGAGAAGCAATCAGCCCCAGCATTTT. It is translated as CAWSNGGRSNQPQHF.

The chain couples TRBV4-2 to TRBJ2-3; 7 bases align to TRBD1. V dropped 1 base and J dropped 3; count of bases not matched to a gene: 16. The CDR3 covers 19 residues. Germline-derived CDR1 and CDR2 are LGHNA and YNFKEQ. The CDR3 coding sequence is TGTGCCAGCAGCCAAGGAAAGACCTGGACAGGTGAAGGTACAGATACGCAGTATTTT. Translating it yields CASSQGKTWTGEGTDTQYF.

The DNA of the CDR3 is TGTGCCAGTAGTATGGGAGTTTCAACGGGACAGGGTGTACGTGGTCAGCCCCAGCATTTT. Translated, it gives CASSMGVSTGQGVRGQPQHF. The chain couples TRBV19 to TRBJ1-5; TRBD1 aligns across 9 bases. This CDR3 comprises 20 residues. Germline V CDR1 and CDR2: LNHDA, SQIVND (reference sequence). The ends lost 3 bases at V and 6 bases at J; junction bases unmatched: 21.

This clone was picked up a small number of times. V and J are TRBV5-1 and TRBJ2-5; D uncertain. The CDR3 loop spans 13 amino acids. V was clipped by 3 bases and J by 2 bases, with 8 bases between them. Germline-derived CDR1 and CDR2 are SGHRS and YFSETQ. The CDR3 is CASSSQAQETQYF. CDR3 DNA sequence: TGCGCCAGCAGCTCTCAGGCGCAAGAGACCCAGTACTTC.

This sequence joins TRBV14 and TRBJ2-1, with D perhaps matching TRBD2 (5 bases). This CDR3 region has 13 residues. The germline gives CDR1 SGHDN, CDR2 FVKESK. The V end was cut by 3 bases, the J end by 10 bases, with 13 bases between. The CDR3 DNA sequence: TGTGCCAGCAGCCAGCCTCTAGCAGGCGAGCAGTTCTTC. Protein: CASSQPLAGEQFF. Variable domain in full (rest from reference TRBV14 and TRBJ2-1): EAGVTQFPSHSVIEKGQTVTLRCDPISGHDNLYWYRRVMGKEIKFLLHFVKESKQDESGMPNNRFLAERTGGTYSTLKVQPAELEDSGVYFCASSQPLAGEQFFGPGTRLTVL.

The chain has TRBV5-4 and TRBJ2-7; 9 bases are a match to TRBD2. Per germline, CDR1 SGHNT and CDR2 YYREEE (reference sequence). CDR3 length equals 17 residues. V gave up 4 bases and J gave up 2 bases; unmatched junction bases: 13. The DNA of the CDR3 is TGTGCCAGCAGCCTCGGGCTAGCGGGACCCCCAGCCTACGAGCAGTACTTC. Its translation is CASSLGLAGPPAYEQYF.

This rearrangement joins TRBV28 to TRBJ2-3; no reliable D call. The germline CDR1 and CDR2 sequences are MDHEN and SYDVKM. The V end lost 3 bases, the J end lost 0 bases, and 13 bases lay between the germline ends. The CDR3 length is 16 residues. The CDR3 loop is CASSFSPGPSTDTQYF. In DNA form, the CDR3 reads TGTGCCAGCAGTTTTTCCCCGGGTCCTAGCACAGATACGCAGTATTTT.

This clone has more than one count but fewer than ten. The gene calls are TRBV11-2 and TRBJ1-2; D is ambiguous. V dropped 3 bases and J dropped 8 bases, with 19 bases sitting between them. CDR1 SGHAT and CDR2 FQNNGV come from the germline V gene. The CDR3 consists of 15 residues. CDR3 nucleotide sequence: TGTGCCAGCAGCTTGATCCGTCAGGCGCTCTACGGCTACACCTTC. Amino acid sequence: CASSLIRQALYGYTF.

The CDR3 loop reads CASSFVRGSNEQFF. CDR3 coding DNA: TGTGCCAGCAGTTTCGTAAGGGGTTCCAATGAGCAGTTCTTC. This chain uses TRBV28 with TRBJ2-1, with D possibly TRBD1 on 5 matching bases. The CDR3 has 14 residues. Germline lookup yields CDR1 MDHEN and CDR2 SYDVKM. V was cut by 3 bases and J by 6 bases, with 12 bases left in between.

This clone was observed a few times. The chain couples TRBV7-2 to TRBJ2-1, with TRBD2 identical over 10 bases. CDR3 length equals 14 residues. The germline V gene has CDR1 SGHTA and CDR2 FQGNSA. V lost 5 bases and J lost 12; bases outside the gene matches: 10. The CDR3 region has the DNA TGTGCCAGCAGCGAGGGGGGGACTAGCGTCGTGCAGTTCTTC. Translated: CASSEGGTSVVQFF.

This chain links TRBV11-2 with TRBJ2-7; TRBD2 agrees at 9 bases. The ends lost 5 bases at V and 2 bases at J; junction bases unmatched: 4. The CDR3 totals 14 residues. Germline values: CDR1 SGHAT, CDR2 FQNNGV. CDR3: CASSLLAGAYEQYF. The CDR3 DNA follows: TGTGCCAGCAGCCTATTAGCGGGGGCCTACGAGCAGTACTTC. The full variable domain, rest sourced from reference TRBV11-2 and TRBJ2-7, is EAGVAQSPRYKIIEKRQSVAFWCNPISGHATLYWYQQILGQGPKLLIQFQNNGVVDDSQLPKDRFSAERLKGVDSTLKIQPAKLEDSAVYLCASSLLAGAYEQYFGPGTRLTVT.